This TCR beta chain stems from a study of CD8+CD57+ T cells in acquired aplastic anemia. Study in general: Average DNA yield from sorted CD4+ and CD8+ cells was around 3.2 ug. Reads per healthy sample averaged about 9.8 million (CD4+) and 11.0 million (CD8+). Study results and limitations: Overlapping CD8+ CDR3 repertoires of patients and controls contained approximately 28 shared sequences. Controls and patients did not differ significantly in CD8+ Simpson's diversity.

The germline V gene has CDR1 KGHDR and CDR2 SFDVKD. The CDR3 sequence is 16 residues long. Both TCR beta VDJ combination and CDR3 sequence profiling were carried out. Genomic DNA was the template for this profiling. TCRdb itself ran the reads through MiXCR, one entry per CDR3 protein. The data show around 200,000 distinct CDR3 sequences, less than 70% seen once. With regard to this clonotype: The target antigen is unknown. Germline is not matched at one junction end, which may reflect a read error.

The chain couples TRBV24-1 to TRBJ2-2; a weak D match, TRBD2 (6 bases). Sequenced: sorted CD4+, CD8+, or CD8+CD57+ T cells (not recorded which) from PBMCs. The sequence came from a human donor in good health, serving as a control. As DNA, the CDR3 is TGTGCCGCCAGTGGGGCGGGGTCTATGAACACGGGGGAGCTGTTTTTT. It is translated as CAASGAGSMNTGELFF.